This T cell receptor beta chain stems from a study of T cell changes during pregnancy in multiple sclerosis. This clone was seen only a few times. CDR3 length: 14 amino acids. V lost 2 bases and J 6 bases, leaving 14 bases between the germline ends. The germline V gene has CDR1 GTSNPN and CDR2 SVGIG (reference sequence). Only in-frame clones appear in the TCRdb table, and some are missing; sequencing was by immunoSEQ multiplex PCR. The sample contains about 36,000 clones, around 91% of which appear only once. The clonotype was recovered from a female donor in good health, enrolled as a control in a pregnancy study. The rearrangement links TRBV30 to TRBJ1-5, with a possible D match to TRBD1 (6 bases). This specimen was CD4+ T cells from peripheral blood mononuclear cells, taken in the second trimester of pregnancy. CDR3 in DNA: TGTGCCTGGAGTCTAACAGGGAAGGGTCAGCCCCAGCATTTT. Translated: CAWSLTGKGQPQHF.